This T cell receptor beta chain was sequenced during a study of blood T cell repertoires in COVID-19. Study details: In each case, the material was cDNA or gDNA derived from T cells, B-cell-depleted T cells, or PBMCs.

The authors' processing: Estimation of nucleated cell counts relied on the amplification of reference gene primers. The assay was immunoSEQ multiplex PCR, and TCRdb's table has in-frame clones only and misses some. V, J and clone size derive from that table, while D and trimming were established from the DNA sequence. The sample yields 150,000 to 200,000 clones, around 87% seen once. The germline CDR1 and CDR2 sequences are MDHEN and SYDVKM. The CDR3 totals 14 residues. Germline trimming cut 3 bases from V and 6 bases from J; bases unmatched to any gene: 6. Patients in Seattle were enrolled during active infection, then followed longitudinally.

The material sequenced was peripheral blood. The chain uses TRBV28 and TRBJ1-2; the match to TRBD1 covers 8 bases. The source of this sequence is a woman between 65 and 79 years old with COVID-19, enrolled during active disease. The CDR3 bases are TGTGCCAGCAGTTTCGTGAACAGGGGGAATGGCTACACCTTC. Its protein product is CASSFVNRGNGYTF.